The clone carrying this T cell receptor (beta chain) has more than one count but fewer than ten. Its antigen is undetermined. This sample is part of a study of T cell repertoires in cytomegalovirus infection. Across the whole study: Public signatures in TCR beta pointed to CMV infection and matching HLA type.

The CDR3 is 13 residues long. The V gene's germline CDR1 is DFQATT and CDR2 SNEGSKA (reference sequence). The V and J ends lost 1 base and 7 bases respectively, with 11 bases between them. Notes on the study in general: Summed public TCR beta family frequency identified CMV carriers bearing the relevant HLA. HLA-C-restricted CMV-specific TCR beta clonotypes were dominant in the ex vivo response.

TCRdb processed the reads anew with MiXCR; each CDR3 protein has one entry. Found here are about a million distinct CDR3 sequences, about a third of them singletons; the top ten hold 11% to 15%. This material consisted of cultured CD8+ T cells from PBMCs, taken from culture after CMV antigen stimulation. The TCR sequence derives from a human donor in good health (CMV status not recorded). Some clones in this sample may be carry-over from other donors' samples. The gene calls are TRBV20-1 and TRBJ1-5, with D unclear. CDR3 region: CSARVSREQPQHF. DNA of the CDR3: TGCAGTGCTAGAGTTTCAAGGGAGCAGCCCCAGCATTTT.